This T cell receptor beta chain derives from a study of OX40 agonist ivuxolimab in advanced cancers. This CDR3 contains 13 residues. Germline assignment: CDR1 SNHLY and CDR2 FYNNEI. The junction had 9 bases not matched to a gene; V was cut back by 11 bases and J by 5 bases. The method was immunoSEQ multiplex PCR; TCRdb's version includes in-frame clones alone and lacks a portion of them. The sample has roughly 120,000 clones; roughly nine tenths are singletons. Here the sequenced sample was CD4+ or CD8+ T cells sorted from blood, taken in a trial of the OX40 agonist ivuxolimab. The rearrangement uses TRBV2 and TRBJ2-3, with 8 nucleotides matching TRBD1. The receptor's source is an adult with an advanced solid tumor such as melanoma, head and neck, liver or kidney cancer. The DNA of the CDR3 is TGTGCCGGGGGCAGGGGGCGGGAAGATACGCAGTATTTT. It is translated as CAGGRGREDTQYF.